Sequencing of this TCR beta chain was carried out in a study of CXCR3-negative and CXCR3-positive naive CD8 T cells. cDNA libraries for TRB were generated by 5' RACE incorporating UMI labels. TCRdb re-called the 5' RACE reads and shows each CDR3 protein once, DNA omitted. The sample totals fewer than 6,500 distinct CDR3 sequences. This clonotype shows up as medium-sized by frequency. The antigen remains unidentified. Germline lookup yields CDR1 KGHDR and CDR2 SFDVKD. This CDR3 region has 14 residues. Overall study results and limits: More hydrophobic TRB CDR3s were found in CXCR3-positive naive cells than in CXCR3-negative naive cells.

This receptor was obtained from a human donor in good health. Some clones in this sample may be carry-over from other donors' samples. The chain links TRBV24-1 to TRBJ1-1; the TCRdb call, TRBD1, lacks DNA for checking. Sequencing was performed on naive CXCR3+ CD8+ T cells from blood. Noted subset: CD45RO-CCR7+CD27+CD95- naive CD8+ T cells expressing CXCR3 (TNR3+). CDR3 amino acids: CATSDPKTGPEAFF.